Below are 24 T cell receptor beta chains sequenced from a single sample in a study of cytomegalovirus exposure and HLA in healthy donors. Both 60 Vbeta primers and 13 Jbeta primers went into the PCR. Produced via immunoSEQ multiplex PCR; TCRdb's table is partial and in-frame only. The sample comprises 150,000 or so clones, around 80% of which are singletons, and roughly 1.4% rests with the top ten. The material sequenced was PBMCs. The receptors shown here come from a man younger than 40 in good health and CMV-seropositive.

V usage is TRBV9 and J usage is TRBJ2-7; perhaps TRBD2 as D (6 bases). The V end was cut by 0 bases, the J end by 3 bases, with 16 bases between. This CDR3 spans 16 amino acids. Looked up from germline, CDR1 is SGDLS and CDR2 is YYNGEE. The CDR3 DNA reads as TGTGCCAGCAGCGTAGGGTCGGGACTGACGAGCTACGAGCAGTACTTC. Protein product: CASSVGSGLTSYEQYF. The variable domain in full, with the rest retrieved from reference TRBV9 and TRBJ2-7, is DSGVTQTPKHLITATGQRVTLRCSPRSGDLSVYWYQQSLDQGLQFLIQYYNGEERAKGNILERFSAQQFPDLHSELNLSSLELGDSALYFCASSVGSGLTSYEQYFGPGTRLTVT.

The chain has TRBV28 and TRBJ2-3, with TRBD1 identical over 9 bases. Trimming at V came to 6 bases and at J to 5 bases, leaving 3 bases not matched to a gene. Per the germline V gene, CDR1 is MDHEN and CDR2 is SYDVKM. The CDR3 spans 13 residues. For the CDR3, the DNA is TGTGCCAGCAGCGGACAGGGGAGAGATACGCAGTATTTT. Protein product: CASSGQGRDTQYF.

In DNA form, the CDR3 reads TGTGCCAGCTCACCAATGGGGACAGTCGTTACACCCCTCCACTTT. Protein product: CASSPMGTVVTPLHF. The V and J genes are TRBV18 and TRBJ1-6; 7 bases line up with TRBD1. Germline assignment: CDR1 KGHSH and CDR2 LQKENI. V dropped 2 bases and J dropped 11; count of bases not matched to a gene: 9. The CDR3 extends over 15 amino acids.

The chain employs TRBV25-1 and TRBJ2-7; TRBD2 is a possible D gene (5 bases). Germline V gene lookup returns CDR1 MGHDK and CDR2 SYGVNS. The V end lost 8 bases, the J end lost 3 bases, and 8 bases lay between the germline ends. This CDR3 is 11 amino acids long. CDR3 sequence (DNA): TGTGCCAGCGCCGACTACTACGAGCAGTACTTC. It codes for CASADYYEQYF.

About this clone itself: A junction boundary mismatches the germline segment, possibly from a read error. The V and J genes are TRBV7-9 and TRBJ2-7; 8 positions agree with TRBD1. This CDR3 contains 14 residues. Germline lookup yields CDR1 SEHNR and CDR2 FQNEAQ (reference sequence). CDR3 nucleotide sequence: TGTTCCAGCAGCTCGACAGGGGAGGCCTACGAGCAGTACTTC. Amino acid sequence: CSSSSTGEAYEQYF.

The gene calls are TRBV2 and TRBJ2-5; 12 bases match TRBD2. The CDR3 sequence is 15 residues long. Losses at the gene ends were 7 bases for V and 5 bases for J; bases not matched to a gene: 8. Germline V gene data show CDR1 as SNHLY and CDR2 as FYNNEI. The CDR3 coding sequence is TGTGCCAGCACCGTACTAGCGGGAGGTAGGGAGACCCAGTACTTC. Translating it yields CASTVLAGGRETQYF.

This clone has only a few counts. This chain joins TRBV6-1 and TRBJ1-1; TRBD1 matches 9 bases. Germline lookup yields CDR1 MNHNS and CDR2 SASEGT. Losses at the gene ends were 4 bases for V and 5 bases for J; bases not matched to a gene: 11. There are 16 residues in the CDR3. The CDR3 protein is CASSVTPGTGPTEAFF. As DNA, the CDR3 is TGTGCCAGCAGTGTAACCCCTGGGACAGGGCCGACTGAAGCTTTCTTT.

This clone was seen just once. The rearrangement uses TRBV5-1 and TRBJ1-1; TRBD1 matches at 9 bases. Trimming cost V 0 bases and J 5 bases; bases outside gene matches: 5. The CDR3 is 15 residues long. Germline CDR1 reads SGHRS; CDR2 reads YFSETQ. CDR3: CASSLAGQGYTEAFF. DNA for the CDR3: TGCGCCAGCAGCTTGGCGGGACAGGGATATACTGAAGCTTTCTTT.

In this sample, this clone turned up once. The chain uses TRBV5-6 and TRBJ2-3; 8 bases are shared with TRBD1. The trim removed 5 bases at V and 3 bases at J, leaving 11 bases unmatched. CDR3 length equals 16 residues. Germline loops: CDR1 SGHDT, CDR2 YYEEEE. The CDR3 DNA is TGTGCCAGCAGACAGGGGGTAGCCCCAAGGACAGATACGCAGTATTTT. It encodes CASRQGVAPRTDTQYF.

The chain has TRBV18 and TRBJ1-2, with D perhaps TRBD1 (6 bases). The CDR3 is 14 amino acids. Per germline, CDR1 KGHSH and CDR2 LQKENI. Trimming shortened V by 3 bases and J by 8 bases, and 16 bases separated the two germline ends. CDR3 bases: TGTGCCAGCTCACCTACCGATGGGGGGGCCGGCTACACCTTC. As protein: CASSPTDGGAGYTF.

CDR3 residues: CASSFTGGNEQFF. CDR3 DNA sequence: TGTGCCAGTAGTTTCACAGGGGGCAATGAGCAGTTCTTC. The chain combines TRBV19 with TRBJ2-1; 8 bases are shared with TRBD1. Germline V gives CDR1 LNHDA, CDR2 SQIVND (reference sequence). The CDR3 is 13 residues long. Trimming took 5 bases from V and 6 from J; bases not matched to a gene: 3.

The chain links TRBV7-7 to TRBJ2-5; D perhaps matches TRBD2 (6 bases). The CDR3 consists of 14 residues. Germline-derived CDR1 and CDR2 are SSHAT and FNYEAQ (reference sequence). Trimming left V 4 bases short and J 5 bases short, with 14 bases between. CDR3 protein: CASSSRRGWETQYF. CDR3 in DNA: TGTGCCAGCAGCTCTCGCCGGGGGTGGGAGACCCAGTACTTC.

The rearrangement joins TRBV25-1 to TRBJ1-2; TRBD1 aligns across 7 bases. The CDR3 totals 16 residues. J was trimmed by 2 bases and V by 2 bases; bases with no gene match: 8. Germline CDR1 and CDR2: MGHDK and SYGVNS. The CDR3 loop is CASSERGRFDNYGYTF. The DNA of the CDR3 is TGTGCCAGCAGTGAAAGGGGGCGCTTTGACAACTATGGCTACACCTTC.

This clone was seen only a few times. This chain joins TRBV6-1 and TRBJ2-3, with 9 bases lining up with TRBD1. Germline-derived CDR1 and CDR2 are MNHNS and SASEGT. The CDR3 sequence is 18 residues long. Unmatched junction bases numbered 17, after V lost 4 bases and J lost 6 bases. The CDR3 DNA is TGTGCCAGCAGTGGACGGGACAGGGCCAAATTGGTGGTGGATACGCAGTATTTT. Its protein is CASSGRDRAKLVVDTQYF.

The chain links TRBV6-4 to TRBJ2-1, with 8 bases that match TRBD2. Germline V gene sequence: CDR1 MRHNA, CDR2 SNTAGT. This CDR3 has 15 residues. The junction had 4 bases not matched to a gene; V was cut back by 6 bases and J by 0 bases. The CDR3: CASSASGSSYNEQFF. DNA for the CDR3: TGTGCCAGCAGCGCCAGCGGGAGCTCCTACAATGAGCAGTTCTTC.

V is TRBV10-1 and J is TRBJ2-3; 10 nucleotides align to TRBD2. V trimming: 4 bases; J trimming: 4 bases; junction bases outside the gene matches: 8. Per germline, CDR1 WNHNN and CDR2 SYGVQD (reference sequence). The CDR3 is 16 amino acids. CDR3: CASSVWSGGASDTQYF. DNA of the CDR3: TGCGCCAGCAGTGTTTGGAGCGGGGGGGCCTCAGATACGCAGTATTTT.

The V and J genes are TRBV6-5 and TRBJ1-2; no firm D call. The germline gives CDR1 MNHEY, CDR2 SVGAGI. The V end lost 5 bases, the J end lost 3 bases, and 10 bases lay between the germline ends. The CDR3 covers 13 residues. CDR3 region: CASSITPDYGYTF. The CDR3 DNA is TGTGCCAGCAGTATCACTCCTGACTATGGCTACACCTTC.

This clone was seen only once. In DNA, the CDR3 is TGTGCCAGCAGCTTGACGGCAGGGGACGGCTACACCTTC. The encoded protein is CASSLTAGDGYTF. The rearrangement uses TRBV5-5 and TRBJ1-2; perhaps TRBD1 as D (6 bases). CDR1 is SGHKS and CDR2 is YYEKEE in the germline V gene (reference sequence). V was shortened by 1 base and J by 8 bases, with 12 bases between the two germline ends. The CDR3 is made up of 13 amino acids.

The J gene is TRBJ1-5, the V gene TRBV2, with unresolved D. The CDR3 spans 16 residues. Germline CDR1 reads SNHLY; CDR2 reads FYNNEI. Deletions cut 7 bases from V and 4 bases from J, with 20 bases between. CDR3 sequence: CASTGLVGLGNQPQHF. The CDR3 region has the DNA TGTGCCAGCACCGGGCTCGTTGGACTTGGAAATCAGCCCCAGCATTTT.

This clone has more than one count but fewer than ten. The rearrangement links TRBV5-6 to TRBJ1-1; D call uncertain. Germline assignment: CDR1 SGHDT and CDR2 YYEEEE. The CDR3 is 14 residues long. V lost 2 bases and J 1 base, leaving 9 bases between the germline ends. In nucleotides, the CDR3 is TGTGCCAGCAGCTTTTTTGGGAGGAACACTGAAGCTTTCTTT. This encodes CASSFFGRNTEAFF. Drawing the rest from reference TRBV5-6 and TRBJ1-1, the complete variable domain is DAGVTQSPTHLIKTRGQQVTLRCSPKSGHDTVSWYQQALGQGPQFIFQYYEEEERQRGNFPDRFSGHQFPNYSSELNVNALLLGDSALYLCASSFFGRNTEAFFGQGTRLTVV.

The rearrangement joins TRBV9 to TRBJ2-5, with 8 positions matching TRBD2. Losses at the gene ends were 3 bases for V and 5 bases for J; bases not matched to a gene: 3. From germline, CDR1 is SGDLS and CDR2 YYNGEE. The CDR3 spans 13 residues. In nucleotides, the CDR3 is TGTGCCAGCAGCGCCTCGGGAGGGGAGACCCAGTACTTC. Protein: CASSASGGETQYF.

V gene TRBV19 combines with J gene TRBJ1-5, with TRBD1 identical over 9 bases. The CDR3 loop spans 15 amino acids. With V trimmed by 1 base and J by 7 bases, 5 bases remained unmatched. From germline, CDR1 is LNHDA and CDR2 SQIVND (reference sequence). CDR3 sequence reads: CASSIAGQGRQPQHF. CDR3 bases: TGTGCCAGTAGTATAGCGGGACAGGGAAGGCAGCCCCAGCATTTT. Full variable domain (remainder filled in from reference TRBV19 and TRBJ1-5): DGGITQSPKYLFRKEGQNVTLSCEQNLNHDAMYWYRQDPGQGLRLIYYSQIVNDFQKGDIAEGYSVSREKKESFPLTVTSAQKNPTAFYLCASSIAGQGRQPQHFGDGTRLSIL.

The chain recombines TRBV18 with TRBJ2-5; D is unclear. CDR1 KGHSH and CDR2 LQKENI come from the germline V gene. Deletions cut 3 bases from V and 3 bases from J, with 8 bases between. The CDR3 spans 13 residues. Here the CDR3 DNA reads TGTGCCAGCTCACCCCAAACGGAAGAGACCCAGTACTTC. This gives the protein CASSPQTEETQYF.

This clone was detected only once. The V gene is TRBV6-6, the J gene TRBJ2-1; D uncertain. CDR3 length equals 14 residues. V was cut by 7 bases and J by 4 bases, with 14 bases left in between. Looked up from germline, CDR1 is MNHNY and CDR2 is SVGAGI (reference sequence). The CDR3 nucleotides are TGTGCCAGCACTCCCCAGGCCGATTACAATGAGCAGTTCTTC. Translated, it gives CASTPQADYNEQFF.